These 12 T cell receptor beta chains came from one sample sequenced in a study of neurological immune-mediated disorders. TCRdb called the 5' RACE reads again in MiXCR, with one record for every CDR3 protein. The data hold roughly 16,000 distinct CDR3 sequences, with roughly 15% observed a single time. The sequencing sample was made of PBMCs. The receptors here all came from a man between 60 and 70 years old with HTLV-1-associated myelopathy (HAM/TSP).

The CDR3 protein is CAKSLFKGTEAFF. Written as DNA, the CDR3 is TGTGCCAAAAGCTTATTTAAAGGGACTGAAGCTTTCTTT. This chain uses TRBV7-2 with TRBJ1-1; D unclear. V was clipped by 10 bases and J by 5 bases, with 17 bases between them. The CDR3 has 13 amino acids. Germline V CDR1 and CDR2: SGHTA, FQGNSA.

This clonotype showed up many times. This sequence joins TRBV6-6 and TRBJ2-1; 9 nucleotides align to TRBD2. Per the germline V gene, CDR1 is MNHNY and CDR2 is SVGAGI (reference sequence). The CDR3 contains 14 residues. With V trimmed by 7 bases and J by 2 bases, 3 bases remained unmatched. This chain's CDR3 is CASMRGGAYNEQFF. For the CDR3, the DNA is TGTGCCAGCATGCGCGGGGGGGCCTACAATGAGCAGTTCTTC.

This clonotype came up a few times. The chain carries TRBV7-3 and TRBJ2-6, with 12 nucleotides matching TRBD1. V shed 6 bases, J shed 4 bases, and the junction held 10 bases outside the gene matches. The CDR3 extends over 18 amino acids. Germline lookup yields CDR1 SGHTA and CDR2 FQGTGA. CDR3 loop: CASSTAGQGAAGANVLTF. Here the CDR3 DNA reads TGTGCCAGCAGTACGGCGGGACAGGGGGCTGCCGGGGCCAACGTCCTGACTTTC.

This clonotype showed up many times. The chain employs TRBV20-1 and TRBJ1-2; D is unresolved. Germline V CDR1 and CDR2: DFQATT, SNEGSKA (reference sequence). Trimming stripped 6 bases from V and 6 bases from J, with 14 bases between. The CDR3 length is 12 residues. CDR3 in amino acids: CSATRGSDGYTF. The CDR3, as DNA: TGCAGTGCGACGCGGGGAAGCGATGGCTACACCTTC.

The V and J genes are TRBV2 and TRBJ2-2; no firm D call. Germline values: CDR1 SNHLY, CDR2 FYNNEI. The ends were cut back, 5 bases at V and 3 bases at J, with 4 bases in the middle. CDR3 length: 12 residues. The CDR3 DNA is TGTGCCAGCAGTTCTTACACCGGGGAGCTGTTTTTT. This codes for CASSSYTGELFF.

This clonotype was observed many times. This chain uses TRBV6-1 with TRBJ1-4, with TRBD1 as a possible D gene (5 bases). Trimming cost V 3 bases and J 6 bases, with 14 bases left between them. The germline V gene encodes CDR1 MNHNS and CDR2 SASEGT. The CDR3 is made up of 15 amino acids. The CDR3 loop reads CASSDYFGGDEKLFF. The CDR3 bases are TGTGCCAGCAGTGACTACTTCGGGGGGGATGAAAAACTGTTTTTT.

This clonotype was counted many times. This rearrangement joins TRBV5-1 to TRBJ2-1, with 9 positions matching TRBD1. Germline V gene sequence: CDR1 SGHRS, CDR2 YFSETQ. The CDR3 has 17 residues. The trim removed 3 bases at V and 2 bases at J, leaving 9 bases unmatched. The CDR3 spells CASSYSPGTGTYNEQFF. The CDR3 coding sequence is TGCGCCAGCAGCTACTCGCCCGGGACAGGGACCTACAATGAGCAGTTCTTC.

This clonotype was picked up many times. V is TRBV7-9 and J is TRBJ2-5; no reliable D call. CDR3 size: 12 residues. In germline, CDR1 is SEHNR, CDR2 FQNEAQ (reference sequence). V was clipped by 3 bases and J by 2 bases, with 4 bases between them. The CDR3 sequence is CASSLGQETQYF. CDR3 in DNA: TGTGCCAGCAGCTTGGGGCAAGAGACCCAGTACTTC.

As regards this clonotype: A junction boundary mismatches the germline segment, possibly from a read error. The CDR3 is CTSSRNGLAGGKFF. In nucleotides, the CDR3 is TGTACCAGCAGCAGAAATGGGCTAGCGGGGGGGAAGTTCTTC. V is TRBV11-3 and J is TRBJ2-1; 12 nucleotides agree with TRBD2. Germline V CDR1 and CDR2: SGHNT, YENEEA. This CDR3 has 14 residues. The variable domain in full, with the rest retrieved from reference TRBV11-3 and TRBJ2-1, is EAGVVQSPRYKIIEKKQPVAFWCNPISGHNTLYWYLQNLGQGPELLIRYENEEAVDDSQLPKDRFSAERLKGVDSTLKIQPAELGDSAVYLCTSSRNGLAGGKFFGPGTRLTVL.

This clonotype came up a few times. A much larger clone differs from this one at a single base, so this may be a read error. This chain uses TRBV3-1 with TRBJ2-7; 9 bases line up with TRBD2. This CDR3 is built from 13 residues. J gave up 7 bases and V 2 bases, and 3 bases lay outside the gene matches. Germline CDR1 and CDR2: LGHDT and YNNKEL (reference sequence). This CDR3 is CASSQLAGNEQYF. The CDR3 DNA is TGTGCCAGCAGCCAACTAGCGGGGAATGAGCAGTACTTC.

Ten or more counts support this clonotype. The chain is built from TRBV6-2 or TRBV6-3 and TRBJ2-1; D call uncertain. Germline CDR1 is MNHEY and CDR2 is SVGEGT. V lost 10 bases, J lost 4 bases, and 17 bases lay in between. This CDR3 is 14 amino acids long. The chain's CDR3 is CATRSRPDYNEQFF. The CDR3, as DNA: TGTGCCACCCGGTCTAGGCCGGATTACAATGAGCAGTTCTTC.

This clonotype came up many times. This chain connects TRBV20-1 to TRBJ2-1, with 8 positions matching TRBD2. This CDR3 is built from 15 residues. J gave up 4 bases and V 5 bases, and 10 bases lay outside the gene matches. Germline V gene data show CDR1 as DFQATT and CDR2 as SNEGSKA (reference sequence). This chain's CDR3 is CSAAPGGASYNEQFF. The CDR3 nucleotides are TGCAGTGCTGCCCCCGGGGGGGCGAGTTACAATGAGCAGTTCTTC.